This entry concerns a single TCR beta chain. Its antigen is undetermined. The sample belongs to a study of spatial heterogeneity in lung cancer. For the study at large: Detection consistently captured more beta-chain sequences than alpha-chain sequences. Within raw reads, each unique TCR and UMI combination appeared on average more than ten times. Findings and limits, study-wide: Tracking of tumor mutation counts was seen in expanded intratumoral alpha and beta TCR counts.

Stated time point: sample taken at primary tumor resection. In TCRdb, the 5' RACE reads were re-called with MiXCR into one record per CDR3 protein. In the table there are about 10,000 distinct CDR3 sequences, about 5.7% of which are singletons. The sequences come from lung tumor tissue, collected at surgery. This clonotype was sampled from a female donor with early-stage non-small cell lung cancer.

DNA for the CDR3: TGTGCCAGCAGTGAAGCCACAGAAATAGCATCCTATGGCTACACCTTC. Translating gives CASSEATEIASYGYTF. The chain recombines TRBV6-1 with TRBJ1-2; D remains ambiguous. The V and J ends lost 0 bases and 4 bases respectively, with 15 bases between them. Looked up from germline, CDR1 is MNHNS and CDR2 is SASEGT. The CDR3 consists of 16 residues.